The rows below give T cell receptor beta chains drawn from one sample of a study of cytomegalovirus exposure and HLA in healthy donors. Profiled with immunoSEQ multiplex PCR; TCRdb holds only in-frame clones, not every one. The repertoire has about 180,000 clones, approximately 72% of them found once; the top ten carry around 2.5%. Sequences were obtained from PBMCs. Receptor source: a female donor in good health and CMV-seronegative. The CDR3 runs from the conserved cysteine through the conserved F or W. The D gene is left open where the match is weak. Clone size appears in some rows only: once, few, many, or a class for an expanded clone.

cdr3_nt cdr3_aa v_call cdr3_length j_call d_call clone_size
TGCGCCAGCAGCGTACTAGCGGGGCGCGGGGAGCTGTTTTTT CASSVLAGRGELFF TRBV5-1 14 TRBJ2-2 TRBD2 -
TGTGCCACCCGGAGAGGCAGGGGGTCATCCGGGGAGCTGTTTTTT CATRRGRGSSGELFF TRBV27 15 TRBJ2-2 TRBD1 -
TGTGCCAGCAGCCAAGGTTACTCCCTCTCTAACTATGGCTACACCTTC CASSQGYSLSNYGYTF TRBV14 16 TRBJ1-2 - -
TGTGCCAGCAGCTTCCGAGGGGGTAACGTCCTGACTTTC CASSFRGGNVLTF TRBV11-2 13 TRBJ2-6 - -
TGTGCCAGCAGCTCCCAGGGCGTGCCTGGGGAGACCCAGTACTTC CASSSQGVPGETQYF TRBV7-9 15 TRBJ2-5 - -
TGTGCCAGCAGGGAAGGGGGGGGCTCCGAAGCTTTCTTT CASREGGGSEAFF TRBV6-1 13 TRBJ1-1 - -
TGTGCCGGGGCGGGAATAGAGGGCTACACCTTC CAGAGIEGYTF TRBV30 11 TRBJ1-2 - few
TGCAGTGCTAGACAGGCTGAAAAACTGTTTTTT CSARQAEKLFF TRBV20-1 11 TRBJ1-4 - -
TGTGCCAGCAGCTTAGATATCCCCTCCAATTCACCCCTCCACTTT CASSLDIPSNSPLHF TRBV11-2 15 TRBJ1-6 - -
TGTGCTAGCAGCGACTCTGGGGCCAACGGCCTGACTTTC CASSDSGANGLTF TRBV7-7 13 TRBJ2-6 - -
TGTGCCAGCAGCATGGGACAGCAGACGAACACTGAAGCTTTCTTT CASSMGQQTNTEAFF TRBV7-4 15 TRBJ1-1 TRBD1 -
TGTGCCTGGACCCCCCCAGGTAAAGGCTACACCTTC CAWTPPGKGYTF TRBV30 12 TRBJ1-2 - once
TGTTCCAGCAGCTACAGGGCCTACGAGCAGTACTTC CSSSYRAYEQYF TRBV7-9 12 TRBJ2-7 - -
TGTGCCAGCAGCTGGGGGGTCGCGGGCAATCAGCCCCAGCATTTT CASSWGVAGNQPQHF TRBV5-5 15 TRBJ1-5 - -
TGTGCCTGGAGCCAGGGGGCCGCGGAGACCCAGTACTTC CAWSQGAAETQYF TRBV30 13 TRBJ2-5 TRBD1 once
TGTGCCAGCAGTCCTTACAGGGGGCGCGGGTGGCAGTACTTC CASSPYRGRGWQYF TRBV6-6 14 TRBJ2-7 TRBD1 -
TGTGCCAGCAGTGACAGTGGAGGCGGTACTAACTATGGCTACACCTTC CASSDSGGGTNYGYTF TRBV2 16 TRBJ1-2 - once
TGTGCCAGCAGCTTAGGCAGGGTTCCCTACGAGCAGTACTTC CASSLGRVPYEQYF TRBV7-9 14 TRBJ2-7 - once
TGTGCCAGCAGCTCACAGGGGGTGGGCGGGGAGCTGTTTTTT CASSSQGVGGELFF TRBV9 14 TRBJ2-2 TRBD1 few
TGTGCCAGCTCACCGGGACAGCAAGAGACCCAGTACTTC CASSPGQQETQYF TRBV18 13 TRBJ2-5 TRBD1 few
TGCGCCAGCAGCCTGCAGGCCGGGGTGGACGGGGAGCTGTTTTTT CASSLQAGVDGELFF TRBV4-3 15 TRBJ2-2 - -
TGTGCCAGCAGCACCCCCGCGTTGGACGAGCAGTACTTC CASSTPALDEQYF TRBV5-4 13 TRBJ2-7 - few
TGTGCCAGCAGTTTGGGGGGAGGCAATCAGCCCCAGCATTTT CASSLGGGNQPQHF TRBV6-5 14 TRBJ1-5 - few
TGTGCCAGCAGCCAATATGTGAACACTGAAGCTTTCTTT CASSQYVNTEAFF TRBV14 13 TRBJ1-1 - -
TGCGCCAGCAGCTTGCGATGGCCTCAGGGTAGCACAGATACGCAGTATTTT CASSLRWPQGSTDTQYF TRBV5-1 17 TRBJ2-3 - -
TGTGCCAGCAAGGACAGGGTGGATTCACCCCTCCACTTT CASKDRVDSPLHF TRBV7-2 13 TRBJ1-6 TRBD1 once
TGTGCCAGCAGCACCCCCGGGGTACCCCTTCGGTACGAGCAGTACTTC CASSTPGVPLRYEQYF TRBV28 16 TRBJ2-7 - -
TGTGCCAGCAGCTTAGTATCCAGCGACGAGCAGTACTTC CASSLVSSDEQYF TRBV11-3 13 TRBJ2-7 - -
TGTGCCAGCAGGATGGGCCGGGACAGGGGGCGCGGCACTGAAGCTTTCTTT CASRMGRDRGRGTEAFF TRBV2 17 TRBJ1-1 TRBD1 -
TGTGCCAGTAGTACAGGGGCAACTGGCGATGAGCAGTTCTTC CASSTGATGDEQFF TRBV19 14 TRBJ2-1 - -
TGTGCCAGCTCGCAAGGGACTACTAGCACAGATACGCAGTATTTT CASSQGTTSTDTQYF TRBV18 15 TRBJ2-3 TRBD2 -
TGCGCCAGCAGCCGAATCCGGGACAGGGTAGGGAATGAAAAACTGTTTTTT CASSRIRDRVGNEKLFF TRBV4-1 17 TRBJ1-4 TRBD1 few
TGTGCCAGCAGCTCTCCCGGGACAGGGAGGGGAGGCAATCAGCCCCAGCATTTT CASSSPGTGRGGNQPQHF TRBV7-3 18 TRBJ1-5 TRBD1 -
TGTGCCAGCAGCCCTCTAGGGGGCACAGATACGCAGTATTTT CASSPLGGTDTQYF TRBV5-5 14 TRBJ2-3 - -
TGTGCCAGCAGCATGACAGGGGGCAATCAGCCCCAGCATTTT CASSMTGGNQPQHF TRBV7-2 14 TRBJ1-5 TRBD1 -
TGCAGCGCGGACCCGGGACAGGGGCTCGGGGGCGAGCAGTACTTC CSADPGQGLGGEQYF TRBV29-1 15 TRBJ2-7 TRBD1 -
TGTGCCAGCAGCTTACCCCGGGTCCAGGGCTACACCGGGGAGCTGTTTTTT CASSLPRVQGYTGELFF TRBV5-6 17 TRBJ2-2 - -
TGTGCCAGCAGTGACAGGACGGACACTGAAGCTTTCTTT CASSDRTDTEAFF TRBV28 13 TRBJ1-1 - -
TGTGCCAGCAGGCCCGCGACTAGCGGGAACTCCTACGAGCAGTACTTC CASRPATSGNSYEQYF TRBV28 16 TRBJ2-7 TRBD2 once
TGTGCCAGCAGCCGCGTGGGGGCGGGGGGCACAGATACGCAGTATTTT CASSRVGAGGTDTQYF TRBV7-8 16 TRBJ2-3 - -
TGTGCCAGCAGCCGGTTAGGGGACAGGGGTACTGGCTACACCTTC CASSRLGDRGTGYTF TRBV7-8 15 TRBJ1-2 TRBD1 -
TGCGCCAGCAGCCCTCCGGGGATTTCTAACTATGGCTACACCTTC CASSPPGISNYGYTF TRBV4-1 15 TRBJ1-2 - -
TGCGCCAGCAGCAACGGACAGCCGAACACTGAAGCTTTCTTT CASSNGQPNTEAFF TRBV5-1 14 TRBJ1-1 - few
TGTGCCAGCAGCTTCCTCGGTCGAGAGCAGTACTTC CASSFLGREQYF TRBV28 12 TRBJ2-7 - -
TGTGCCAGCAGAAAAAGCGGAGGTTCCGGGGAGCTGTTTTTT CASRKSGGSGELFF TRBV9 14 TRBJ2-2 - -
TGTGCCAGCCACTACAGGGCCTTGAACACTGAAGCTTTCTTT CASHYRALNTEAFF TRBV6-5 14 TRBJ1-1 - once
TGTGCCAGCAGTTTCGCCGGGGGGAAAAGATATGAGCAGTTCTTC CASSFAGGKRYEQFF TRBV27 15 TRBJ2-1 TRBD2 -
TGTGCCAGCAGCTTAGATCAACTAAGCACCGGGGAGCTGTTTTTT CASSLDQLSTGELFF TRBV11-2 15 TRBJ2-2 - -
TGTGCCAGCAGCCAAGGGGACAGTTCGAACACCGGGGAGCTGTTTTTT CASSQGDSSNTGELFF TRBV4-2 16 TRBJ2-2 TRBD1 -
TGTGCCAGCAGCGCGAGATTGGGCCTAGCGGGGGGGCCAGACGGCGAGCAGTACTTC CASSARLGLAGGPDGEQYF TRBV9 19 TRBJ2-7 TRBD2 few
TGTGCCAGCAGCTTAGGGGACAGGGGCCTGAACACTGAAGCTTTCTTT CASSLGDRGLNTEAFF TRBV7-9 16 TRBJ1-1 TRBD1 -
TGCAGCGTTTCCCACACCCAAGGGGCTGAAGCTTTCTTT CSVSHTQGAEAFF TRBV29-1 13 TRBJ1-1 - -
TGCAGCGTTGTGGGCCGTGACCCAGATACGCAGTATTTT CSVVGRDPDTQYF TRBV29-1 13 TRBJ2-3 - once
TGTGCCAGCAGGGGGCCGGGGGACAATGAGCAGTTCTTC CASRGPGDNEQFF TRBV5-4 13 TRBJ2-1 - -
TGTGCCAGCAGTTTCAGCGGGAGACGTCACTACGAGCAGTACTTC CASSFSGRRHYEQYF TRBV28 15 TRBJ2-7 TRBD2 -